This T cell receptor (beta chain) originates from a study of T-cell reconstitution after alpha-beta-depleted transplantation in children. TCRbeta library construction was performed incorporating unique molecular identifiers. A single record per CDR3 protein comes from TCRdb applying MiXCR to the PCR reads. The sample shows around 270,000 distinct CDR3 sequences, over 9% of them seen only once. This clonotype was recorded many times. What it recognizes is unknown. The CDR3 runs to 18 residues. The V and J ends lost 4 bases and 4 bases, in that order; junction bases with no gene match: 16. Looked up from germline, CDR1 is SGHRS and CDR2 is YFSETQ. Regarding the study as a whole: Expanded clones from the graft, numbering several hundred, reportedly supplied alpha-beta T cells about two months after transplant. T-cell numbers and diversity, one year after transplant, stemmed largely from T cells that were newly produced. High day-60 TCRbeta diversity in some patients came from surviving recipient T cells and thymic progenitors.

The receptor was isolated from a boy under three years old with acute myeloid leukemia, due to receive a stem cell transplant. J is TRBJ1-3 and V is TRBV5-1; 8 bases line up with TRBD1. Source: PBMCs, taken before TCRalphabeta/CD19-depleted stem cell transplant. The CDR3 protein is CASSLLHSDRENGNTIYF. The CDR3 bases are TGCGCCAGCAGCCTGCTTCATTCGGACAGGGAGAACGGAAACACCATATATTTT.